The 9 T cell receptor beta chains reported below all come from one sample, sequenced in a study of blood T cell repertoires in COVID-19. Here immunoSEQ multiplex PCR was the method, and the copy in TCRdb shows in-frame clones only, minus some. The sample comprises about 80,000 clones, 70% to 90% of which are singletons, and approximately 6.8% rests with the top ten. Sequenced sample: peripheral blood. Every receptor here comes from a woman older than 75 with acute or convalescent COVID-19.

The count of this clone is one. The chain uses TRBV5-1 and TRBJ1-2; no clear D. CDR1 is SGHRS and CDR2 is YFSETQ in the germline V gene. V was clipped by 3 bases and J by 0 bases, with 15 bases between them. The CDR3 has 16 amino acids. In DNA form, the CDR3 reads TGCGCCAGCAGCTATCTGACGGGATCCCCTAACTATGGCTACACCTTC. Translation: CASSYLTGSPNYGYTF.

The chain combines TRBV6-5 with TRBJ1-1, with a weak D call TRBD1 (5 bases). CDR3 size: 14 residues. Germline V gene lookup returns CDR1 MNHEY and CDR2 SVGAGI. The ends were cut back, 6 bases at V and 5 bases at J, with 16 bases in the middle. The CDR3 nucleotides are TGTGCCAGCAGGGTCAGGGATCTTAGGACTGAAGCTTTCTTT. Protein: CASRVRDLRTEAFF.

The rearrangement uses TRBV10-3 and TRBJ1-3, with 8 positions matching TRBD1. Germline CDR1 reads ENHRY; CDR2 reads SYGVKD. The J segment lost 7 bases and the V segment lost 6 bases, leaving 8 bases of the junction unmatched. This CDR3 spans 14 amino acids. The CDR3 bases are TGTGCCATCAGGTCGACAGGGGTAGACAACACCATATATTTT. This encodes CAIRSTGVDNTIYF.

This clone appeared once. V and J are TRBV6-5 and TRBJ1-5, with D possibly matching TRBD1 (6 bases). The CDR3 runs to 15 residues. Germline V gives CDR1 MNHEY, CDR2 SVGAGI. The germline V and J ends were trimmed by 6 bases and 0 bases, with 12 bases remaining between them. The CDR3 here is CASSLDRNSNQPQHF. CDR3 DNA: TGTGCCAGCAGCCTGGACAGAAATAGCAATCAGCCCCAGCATTTT.

The chain combines TRBV5-5 with TRBJ2-3; 8 nucleotides agree with TRBD2. Losses at the gene ends were 4 bases for V and 4 bases for J; bases not matched to a gene: 11. Germline V CDR1 and CDR2: SGHKS, YYEKEE (reference sequence). The CDR3 totals 16 residues. CDR3 DNA sequence: TGTGCCAGCAGCATAGCCGGGACTAGAAATGCAGATACGCAGTATTTT. Protein sequence: CASSIAGTRNADTQYF.

The chain uses TRBV19 and TRBJ2-1; 9 bases map to TRBD1. The CDR3 has 14 amino acids. J gave up 12 bases and V 1 base, and 7 bases lay outside the gene matches. Germline lookup yields CDR1 LNHDA and CDR2 SQIVND (reference sequence). In nucleotides, the CDR3 is TGTGCCAGTAGTATAGCCAGGGACAGGGAGGGGCAGTTCTTC. Translation gives CASSIARDREGQFF.

This chain uses TRBV5-6 with TRBJ2-5; 7 nucleotides line up with TRBD1. The ends lost 4 bases at V and 0 bases at J; junction bases unmatched: 6. The CDR3 consists of 15 residues. Germline assignment: CDR1 SGHDT and CDR2 YYEEEE. Written as DNA, the CDR3 is TGTGCCAGCAGCAAGGGACAGAGAGACCAAGAGACCCAGTACTTC. It encodes CASSKGQRDQETQYF.

This sequence joins TRBV6-2 or TRBV6-3 and TRBJ2-5; D is possibly TRBD2 (6 bases). The V end lost 2 bases, the J end lost 3 bases, and 10 bases lay between the germline ends. CDR1 MNHEY and CDR2 SVGEGT come from the germline V gene. This CDR3 is 14 amino acids long. The CDR3 reads CASSYAGPEETQYF. The CDR3 nucleotides read TGTGCCAGCAGTTACGCGGGGCCTGAAGAGACCCAGTACTTC.

This chain uses TRBV3-1 (or the pseudogene TRBV3-2) with TRBJ2-3; D is uncertain. V was cut by 0 bases and J by 2 bases, with 12 bases left in between. Germline CDR1 reads LGHDT; CDR2 reads YNNKEL (reference sequence). The CDR3 sequence is 16 residues long. CDR3 in amino acids: CASSQDSSRATDTQYF. Here the CDR3 DNA reads TGTGCCAGCAGCCAAGATTCCTCTCGAGCCACAGATACGCAGTATTTT.